Listed below are T cell receptor beta chains from one sample, sequenced in a study of shared clonotypes between healthy human individuals. TCRdb's copy holds only in-frame clones and misses some; the assay was immunoSEQ multiplex PCR. Of around 1 million clones listed, less than 85% are singletons. The specimen was memory CD4+ T cells sorted from blood. The receptors here all came from a young man in good health. The conserved cysteine and the conserved F or W are not part of the CDR3 here. Fields, in order: V gene, D gene, J gene, CDR3 protein. D genes are given only for firm matches.

V: TRBV11-2
D: -
J: TRBJ2-1
CDR3: ASSAPRGALYNEQF

V: TRBV6-8
D: TRBD1
J: TRBJ2-5
CDR3: ASSIRDRGLETQY

V: TRBV5-4
D: TRBD2
J: TRBJ2-3
CDR3: ASNPRLAGGIDTQY

V: TRBV27
D: -
J: TRBJ2-1
CDR3: ASSLPGGLYNEQF

V: TRBV7-3
D: -
J: TRBJ1-1
CDR3: ASSLSRNTEAF

V: TRBV11-3
D: TRBD2
J: TRBJ2-1
CDR3: ASSPGGGPYNEQF

V: TRBV5-6
D: TRBD1
J: TRBJ1-2
CDR3: ASSLASGTGGLYGYT

V: TRBV19
D: -
J: TRBJ2-3
CDR3: ASSAGWGTDTQY

V: TRBV5-6
D: -
J: TRBJ1-3
CDR3: ASSLMGRPGNTIY

V: TRBV29-1
D: -
J: TRBJ1-1
CDR3: SALHMNTEAF

V: TRBV27
D: TRBD1
J: TRBJ1-1
CDR3: ASRRTGFTEAF

V: TRBV7-7
D: TRBD2
J: TRBJ2-1
CDR3: ASSPLPGLAGGNEQF

V: TRBV18
D: -
J: TRBJ2-3
CDR3: ASSPRQGKSDTQY

V: TRBV5-1
D: TRBD2
J: TRBJ2-1
CDR3: ASSLGLDWNEQF

V: TRBV11-2
D: -
J: TRBJ2-7
CDR3: ASSLEAGTLY

V: TRBV7-9
D: TRBD2
J: TRBJ2-3
CDR3: ASSLASGSADTQY

V: TRBV6-6
D: -
J: TRBJ1-1
CDR3: ASRNRDLNTEAF

V: TRBV19
D: -
J: TRBJ1-4
CDR3: ASSNGMKLF

V: TRBV9
D: -
J: TRBJ2-2
CDR3: ASSPWNTGELF

V: TRBV28
D: TRBD1
J: TRBJ2-7
CDR3: ASRWTGVSYEQY

V: TRBV28
D: -
J: TRBJ1-1
CDR3: ASSLRRDTEAF

V: TRBV5-1
D: -
J: TRBJ2-1
CDR3: ASSLGDTSYNEQF

V: TRBV14
D: -
J: TRBJ2-5
CDR3: ASSQGGGTQY

V: TRBV6-1
D: TRBD1
J: TRBJ1-1
CDR3: ASIRGPGTEAF

V: TRBV11-2
D: -
J: TRBJ1-4
CDR3: ASSLSGATNEKLF

V: TRBV11-2
D: -
J: TRBJ2-7
CDR3: ASSSQRGTYEQY

V: TRBV21-1
D: -
J: TRBJ1-2
CDR3: ASSKALRGPSNYGYT

V: TRBV5-1
D: TRBD2
J: TRBJ2-3
CDR3: ASSLPRQRGGRDTQY

V: TRBV10-1
D: -
J: TRBJ1-4
CDR3: ASSEPGASGKLF

V: TRBV7-9
D: -
J: TRBJ1-1
CDR3: ASSALAGGTEAF

V: TRBV5-1
D: TRBD1
J: TRBJ1-6
CDR3: ASRQGQGNSPLH

V: TRBV9
D: -
J: TRBJ1-5
CDR3: ASSVGPEGNQPQH

V: TRBV11-2
D: TRBD1
J: TRBJ2-1
CDR3: ASSPRDRAYNEQF

V: TRBV18
D: -
J: TRBJ1-1
CDR3: ASSSISDTEAF

V: TRBV29-1
D: -
J: TRBJ2-2
CDR3: SVTGTGELF

V: TRBV9
D: TRBD1
J: TRBJ1-3
CDR3: ASSGTTGGSGNTIY

V: TRBV19
D: TRBD1
J: TRBJ2-7
CDR3: ASSIQDRDEQY

V: TRBV7-8
D: -
J: TRBJ2-1
CDR3: ASSYYNEQF

V: TRBV7-2
D: TRBD2
J: TRBJ2-5
CDR3: ASSRGGQETQY

V: TRBV19
D: -
J: TRBJ1-5
CDR3: ASSWSSTRGQPQH

V: TRBV25-1
D: TRBD1
J: TRBJ1-4
CDR3: ASTLTGGTNEKLF

V: TRBV30
D: -
J: TRBJ1-2
CDR3: AWSVYHGYT

V: TRBV15
D: -
J: TRBJ2-1
CDR3: ATSTGRLSSYNEQF